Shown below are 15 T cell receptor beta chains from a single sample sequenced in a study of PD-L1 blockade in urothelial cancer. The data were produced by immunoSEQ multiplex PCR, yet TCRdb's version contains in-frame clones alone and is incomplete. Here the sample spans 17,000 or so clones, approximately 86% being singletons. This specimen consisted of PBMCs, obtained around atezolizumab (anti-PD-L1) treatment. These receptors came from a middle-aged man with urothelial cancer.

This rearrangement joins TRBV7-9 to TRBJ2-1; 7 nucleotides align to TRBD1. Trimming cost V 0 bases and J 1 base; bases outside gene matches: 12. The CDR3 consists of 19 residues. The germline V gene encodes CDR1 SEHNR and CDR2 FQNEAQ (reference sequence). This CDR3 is CASSLAPFTGAISYNEQFF. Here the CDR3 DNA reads TGTGCCAGCAGCTTAGCACCCTTTACAGGGGCGATTTCCTACAATGAGCAGTTCTTC.

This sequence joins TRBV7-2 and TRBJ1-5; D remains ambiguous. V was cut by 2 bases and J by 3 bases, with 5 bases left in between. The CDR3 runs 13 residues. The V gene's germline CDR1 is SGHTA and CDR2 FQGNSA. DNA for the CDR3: TGTGCCAGCAGCTTAACAGACAATCAGCCCCAGCATTTT. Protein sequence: CASSLTDNQPQHF.

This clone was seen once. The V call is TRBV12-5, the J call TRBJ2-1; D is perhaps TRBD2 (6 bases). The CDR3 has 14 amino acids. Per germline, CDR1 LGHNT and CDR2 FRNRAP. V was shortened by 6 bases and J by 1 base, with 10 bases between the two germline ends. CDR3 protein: CASGPRGSYNEQFF. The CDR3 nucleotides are TGTGCTAGTGGGCCTCGGGGGTCCTACAATGAGCAGTTCTTC.

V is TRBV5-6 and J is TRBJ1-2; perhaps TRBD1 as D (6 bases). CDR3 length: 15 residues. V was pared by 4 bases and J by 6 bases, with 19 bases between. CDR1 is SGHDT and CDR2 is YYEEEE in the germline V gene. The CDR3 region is CASSLPHRQADGYTF. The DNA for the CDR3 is TGTGCCAGCAGCCTCCCCCACAGACAGGCTGATGGCTACACCTTC.

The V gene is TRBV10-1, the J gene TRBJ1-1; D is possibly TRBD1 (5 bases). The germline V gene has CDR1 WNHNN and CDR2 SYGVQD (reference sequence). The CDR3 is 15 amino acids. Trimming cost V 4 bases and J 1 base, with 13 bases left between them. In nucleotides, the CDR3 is TGCGCCAGCAGTGGAGACAGTACCAAGAACACTGAAGCTTTCTTT. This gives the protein CASSGDSTKNTEAFF.

This chain's CDR3 is CASSYGQGEAFF. In nucleotides, the CDR3 is TGCGCCAGCAGTTACGGGCAGGGCGAAGCTTTCTTT. This chain uses TRBV5-1 with TRBJ1-1, with D maybe TRBD1 (5 bases). Trimming pared 5 bases from V and 8 bases from J, leaving 13 bases between. The CDR3 consists of 12 residues. Germline V lookup: CDR1 SGHRS, CDR2 YFSETQ. The full variable domain, in which reference TRBV5-1 and TRBJ1-1 provide the parts outside the CDR3, is KAGVTQTPRYLIKTRGQQVTLSCSPISGHRSVSWYQQTPGQGLQFLFEYFSETQRNKGNFPGRFSGRQFSNSRSEMNVSTLELGDSALYLCASSYGQGEAFFGQGTRLTVV.

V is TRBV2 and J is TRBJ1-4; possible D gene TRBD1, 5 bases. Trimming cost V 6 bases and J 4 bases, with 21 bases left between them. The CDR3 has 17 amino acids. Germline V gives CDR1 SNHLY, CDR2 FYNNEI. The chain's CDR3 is CASSLGERWGVNEKLFF. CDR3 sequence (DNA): TGTGCCAGCAGCCTCGGGGAGCGTTGGGGGGTTAATGAAAAACTGTTTTTT.

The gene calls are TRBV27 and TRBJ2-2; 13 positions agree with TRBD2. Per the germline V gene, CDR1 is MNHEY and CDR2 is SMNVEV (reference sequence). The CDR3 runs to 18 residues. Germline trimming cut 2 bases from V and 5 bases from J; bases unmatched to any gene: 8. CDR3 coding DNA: TGTGCCAGCAGTTTAGTAGGACTAGCGGGAGCGAGGACCGGGGAGCTGTTTTTT. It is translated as CASSLVGLAGARTGELFF.

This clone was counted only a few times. CDR3 protein: CASSWLGGQPQHF. Written as DNA, the CDR3 is TGTGCCAGCAGTTGGCTAGGAGGACAGCCCCAGCATTTT. The chain couples TRBV27 to TRBJ1-5; D gene ambiguous. The CDR3 runs 13 residues. V was pared by 4 bases and J by 7 bases, with 11 bases between. Germline lookup yields CDR1 MNHEY and CDR2 SMNVEV (reference sequence).

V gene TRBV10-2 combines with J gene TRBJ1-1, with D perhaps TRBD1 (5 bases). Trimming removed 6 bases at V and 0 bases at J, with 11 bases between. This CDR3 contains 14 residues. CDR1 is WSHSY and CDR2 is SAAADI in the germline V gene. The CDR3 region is CASRFGGVNTEAFF. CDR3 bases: TGCGCCAGCAGATTTGGGGGGGTGAACACTGAAGCTTTCTTT.

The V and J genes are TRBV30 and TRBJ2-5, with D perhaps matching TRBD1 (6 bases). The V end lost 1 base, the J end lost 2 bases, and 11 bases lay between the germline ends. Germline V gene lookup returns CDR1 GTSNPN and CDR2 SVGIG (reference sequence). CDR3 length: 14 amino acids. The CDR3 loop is CAWSGRTAQETQYF. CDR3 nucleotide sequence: TGTGCCTGGAGTGGGCGGACAGCTCAAGAGACCCAGTACTTC.

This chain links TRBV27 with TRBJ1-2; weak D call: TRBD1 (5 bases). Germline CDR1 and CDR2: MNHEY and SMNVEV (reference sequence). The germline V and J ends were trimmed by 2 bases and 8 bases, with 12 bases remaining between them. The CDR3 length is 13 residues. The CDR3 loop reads CASSLSQGRGYTF. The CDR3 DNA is TGTGCCAGCAGTTTAAGCCAGGGAAGGGGCTACACCTTC.

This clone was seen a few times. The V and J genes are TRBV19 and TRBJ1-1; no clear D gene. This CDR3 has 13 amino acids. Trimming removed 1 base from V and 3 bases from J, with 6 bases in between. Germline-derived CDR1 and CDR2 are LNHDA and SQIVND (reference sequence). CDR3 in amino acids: CASSIARDTEAFF. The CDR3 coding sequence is TGTGCCAGTAGTATAGCGAGGGACACTGAAGCTTTCTTT. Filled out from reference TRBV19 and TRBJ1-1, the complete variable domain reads DGGITQSPKYLFRKEGQNVTLSCEQNLNHDAMYWYRQDPGQGLRLIYYSQIVNDFQKGDIAEGYSVSREKKESFPLTVTSAQKNPTAFYLCASSIARDTEAFFGQGTRLTVV.

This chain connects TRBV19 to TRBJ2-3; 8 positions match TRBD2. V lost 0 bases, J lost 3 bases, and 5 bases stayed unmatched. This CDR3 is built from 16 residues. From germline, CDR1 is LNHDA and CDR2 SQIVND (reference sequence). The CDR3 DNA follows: TGTGCCAGTAGTATAGATTTGGGGACTAGAACAGATACGCAGTATTTT. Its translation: CASSIDLGTRTDTQYF.

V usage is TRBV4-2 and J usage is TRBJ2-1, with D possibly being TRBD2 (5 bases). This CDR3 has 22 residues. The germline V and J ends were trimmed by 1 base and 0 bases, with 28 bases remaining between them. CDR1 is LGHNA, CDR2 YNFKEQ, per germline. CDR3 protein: CASSQGRRLAEKYQSSYNEQFF. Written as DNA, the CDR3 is TGTGCCAGCAGCCAAGGGCGGCGGCTAGCCGAAAAGTACCAGAGCTCCTACAATGAGCAGTTCTTC.